The source of this T cell receptor beta chain is a study of T cells in Graves' hyperthyroidism and ophthalmopathy. General observations from the study: In validation, the model predicted ophthalmopathy. These predictions came a median about 6.5 months before onset.

Regions amplified from RNA transcripts were the TCR beta CDR3 regions. In the first-round RT-PCR of the TCR CDR3, the HTBI primer set was used. TCRdb fed the multiplex PCR reads into MiXCR, producing one record per CDR3 protein. The sample carries some 600,000 distinct CDR3 sequences, about 45% recorded once. Regarding this clonotype: Its target is unknown. A read error may account for a junction end that differs from germline.

This CDR3 comprises 15 residues. Germline V lookup: CDR1 MGHRA, CDR2 YSYEKL. The clonotype was recovered from a woman aged 18-29 years with Graves' hyperthyroidism. J is TRBJ1-1 and V is TRBV4-1; unclear D gene. The sequenced sample was peripheral blood or thyroid tissue (not recorded which). The CDR3 region is CASSQEFPANTEAIF. CDR3 coding DNA: TGCGCCAGCAGCCAAGAATTCCCCGCCAACACTGAAGCTATCTTT.